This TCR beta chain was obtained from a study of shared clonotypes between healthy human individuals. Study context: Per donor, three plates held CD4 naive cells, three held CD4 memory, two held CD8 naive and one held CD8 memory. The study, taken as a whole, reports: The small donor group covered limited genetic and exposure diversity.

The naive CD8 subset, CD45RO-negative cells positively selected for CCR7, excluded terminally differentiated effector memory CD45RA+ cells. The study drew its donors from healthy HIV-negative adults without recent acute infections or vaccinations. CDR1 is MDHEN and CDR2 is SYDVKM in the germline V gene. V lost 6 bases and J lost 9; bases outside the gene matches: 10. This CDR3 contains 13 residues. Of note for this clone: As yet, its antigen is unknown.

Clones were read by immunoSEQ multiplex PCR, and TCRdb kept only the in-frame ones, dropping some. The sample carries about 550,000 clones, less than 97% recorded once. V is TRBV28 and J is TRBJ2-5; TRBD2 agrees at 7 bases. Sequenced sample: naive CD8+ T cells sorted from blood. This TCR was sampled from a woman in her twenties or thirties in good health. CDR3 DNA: TGTGCCAGCAGGCCTAGAATTCGGGAGGCCCAGTACTTC. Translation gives CASRPRIREAQYF.